These T cell receptor beta chains were read from a single sample in a study of post-analysis software for immune sequencing data. One entry per CDR3 protein, called by TCRdb with MiXCR from the PCR reads. The table lists 750,000 to 950,000 distinct CDR3 sequences, more than 45% of them singletons, with 4.9% in the top ten. Material: blood. All receptors derive from a girl aged 10-17 years with multiple sclerosis. Both conserved end residues are part of each CDR3. Each record gives: V gene, clone size, J gene, D gene, CDR3 DNA, CDR3 protein. A D gene is named only where the DNA matches it firmly. Size tells how often a clone was seen (once, few, many) or the class of an expanded clone, and some rows leave it out.

>TRBV20-1|NA|TRBJ2-7|TRBD1
TGCAGTGCTAGAGGGACAGGGGGACTTTACGAGCAGTACTTC
CSARGTGGLYEQYF
>TRBV7-2|NA|TRBJ2-1|NA
TGTGCCAGCGGTCCGAAAGGCAATGAGCAGTTCTTC
CASGPKGNEQFF
>TRBV4-3|NA|TRBJ2-5|TRBD2
TGCGCCAGCAGCCAAGAGGGGCGGGAGGGCCGCTATGAGCAGTACTTC
CASSQEGREGRYEQYF
>TRBV6-6|NA|TRBJ2-1|NA
TGTGCCAGCAGTTACTCTTCTGGACTACCTTACAATGAGCAGTTCTTC
CASSYSSGLPYNEQFF
>TRBV12-3/TRBV12-4|NA|TRBJ1-2|NA
TGTGCCAGCAGTTTAGCGAAGGTGAACTATGGCTACACCTTC
CASSLAKVNYGYTF
>TRBV29-1|NA|TRBJ2-7|NA
TGCAGCGGCGACGGGCAGCTCTCGGACGAGCAGTACTTC
CSGDGQLSDEQYF
>TRBV6-6|NA|TRBJ2-3|TRBD2
TGTGCCAGCAGTTACAAAAGGACTAGCGGGAGCCGTAATACGCAGTATTTT
CASSYKRTSGSRNTQYF
>TRBV6-6|few|TRBJ2-6|NA
TGTGCCAGCAGTAGACAGGTTTCTGGGGCCAACGTCCTGACTTTC
CASSRQVSGANVLTF
>TRBV20-1|NA|TRBJ1-6|TRBD1
TGCAGTGCTAGAAGGGAGGGGGCGTCCTATAATTCACCCCTCCACTTT
CSARREGASYNSPLHF
>TRBV10-3|NA|TRBJ2-7|NA
TGTGCCATCAGTAGTGAATCCTACGAGCAGTACTTC
CAISSESYEQYF
>TRBV12-3/TRBV12-4|NA|TRBJ1-2|TRBD1
TGTGCCAGCAGCGACAGGGAATTAAGTGGCTACACCTTC
CASSDRELSGYTF
>TRBV5-1|NA|TRBJ2-5|NA
TGCGCCAGCAGCTCCCGACTAGGAGGGGGGGTAGAGACCCAGTACTTC
CASSSRLGGGVETQYF
>TRBV7-2|NA|TRBJ2-1|TRBD2
TGTGCCAGCAGCGTGACTAGCGGGAGGGCCCGTGTAGGCAATGAGCAGTTCTTC
CASSVTSGRARVGNEQFF
>TRBV7-7|NA|TRBJ2-1|TRBD2
TGTGCTAGCAGCTTAAATCCGGGACTAGCGAGTGATGAGCAGTTCTTC
CASSLNPGLASDEQFF
>TRBV20-1|many|TRBJ2-1|TRBD2
TGCAGTGCTAGGGGGACTAGCGGCTACAATGAGCAGTTCTTC
CSARGTSGYNEQFF
>TRBV29-1|NA|TRBJ2-5|NA
TGCAGCGTCCTCCCCACCGGGACTGGGGAACAGTACTTC
CSVLPTGTGEQYF
>TRBV29-1|once|TRBJ2-5|TRBD1
TGCAGCGTCGGACAGGGACCTCAAGAGACCCAGTACTTC
CSVGQGPQETQYF
>TRBV12-3/TRBV12-4|NA|TRBJ1-1|NA
TGTGCCAGCAGGCTGTTTGGCTTGAACACTGAAGCTTTCTTT
CASRLFGLNTEAFF
>TRBV4-2|few|TRBJ1-2|NA
TGTGCCAGCAGCCAAGAATTTCGACAGTCTTATGGCTACACCTTC
CASSQEFRQSYGYTF
>TRBV19|few|TRBJ2-7|TRBD2
TGTGCCAGTAGGGGGGGAGGGTTCGAAGAGCAGTACTTC
CASRGGGFEEQYF
>TRBV20-1|few|TRBJ2-1|TRBD2
TGCAGTGCTCTTCTACTAGCGGGACCCTACAATGAGCAGTTCTTC
CSALLLAGPYNEQFF
>TRBV6-1|NA|TRBJ2-7|NA
TGTGCCGGCAGTGAAGCCCCCTACGAGCAGTACTTC
CAGSEAPYEQYF
>TRBV6-5|NA|TRBJ2-7|NA
TGTGCCAGCAGTTACGTCGGGTCCTACGAGCAGTACTTC
CASSYVGSYEQYF
>TRBV10-3|few|TRBJ1-5|NA
TGTGCCATCAGCGCAGGGGATAGCAATCAGCCCCAGCATTTT
CAISAGDSNQPQHF
>TRBV27|few|TRBJ2-7|NA
TGTGCCAGCAGTTTTGATAGACAGACCTACGAGCAGTACTTC
CASSFDRQTYEQYF
>TRBV27|NA|TRBJ1-5|NA
TGTGCCAGCAGTTTATCAGAGGGGAGTCAGCCCCAGCATTTT
CASSLSEGSQPQHF
>TRBV7-2|NA|TRBJ2-3|NA
TGTGCCAGCAGCGCAGGGGTGTCTAGCACAGATACGCAGTATTTT
CASSAGVSSTDTQYF
>TRBV5-1|NA|TRBJ1-1|NA
TGCGCCAGCAGCTTGCCAGGGTCTTACACTGAAGCTTTCTTT
CASSLPGSYTEAFF
>TRBV10-3|NA|TRBJ1-2|NA
TGTGCCATCAGTGAGAGGCAGGGAGGCTACACCTTC
CAISERQGGYTF
>TRBV3-1|NA|TRBJ2-1|NA
TGTGCCAGTAGCCCTTCCGTAGCGACTGCTGAGCAGTTCTTC
CASSPSVATAEQFF
>TRBV20-1|few|TRBJ1-6|NA
TGCAGTGCTAGACAGGTTTTTAATTCACCCCTCCACTTT
CSARQVFNSPLHF
>TRBV20-1|few|TRBJ2-7|TRBD2
TGCAGTGCTAGATCATATGGGACTAGTCACAACGAGCAGTACTTC
CSARSYGTSHNEQYF
>TRBV4-3|NA|TRBJ2-7|TRBD2
TGCGCCAGCAGCCAAGGTCCCCGACTAGCGGGAAACTACGAGCAGTACTTC
CASSQGPRLAGNYEQYF
>TRBV6-2/TRBV6-3|NA|TRBJ2-5|TRBD2
TGTGCCAGCAGTTATCGGCTAGCGGGAGGTGAAGAGACCCAGTACTTC
CASSYRLAGGEETQYF
>TRBV29-1|NA|TRBJ2-3|NA
TGCAGTGTCGAAGACCCACGAGCTCTCACAGATACGCAGTATTTT
CSVEDPRALTDTQYF
>TRBV29-1|NA|TRBJ2-7|TRBD2
TGCAGCGTTGAATTGACTAGCGGTCCCTACGAGCAGTACTTC
CSVELTSGPYEQYF
>TRBV12-3/TRBV12-4|few|TRBJ2-3|TRBD1
TGTGCCAGCAGTTGGTATGGACAGGGAATTAATCCTAGCACAGATACGCAGTATTTT
CASSWYGQGINPSTDTQYF
>TRBV7-2|few|TRBJ2-7|NA
TGTGCCAGCAGGCTGACAGGACCCTACGAGCAGTACTTC
CASRLTGPYEQYF
>TRBV4-2|few|TRBJ2-7|NA
TGTGCCAGCAGCCAAGATAATGGAGGCGAGCAGTACTTC
CASSQDNGGEQYF
>TRBV12-3/TRBV12-4|NA|TRBJ2-3|NA
TGTGCCAGCAGTTTAGTGGGGGGGCCCGGGAGAACGAGCACAGATACGCAATATTTT
CASSLVGGPGRTSTDTQYF
>TRBV27|NA|TRBJ2-7|TRBD2
TGTGCCAGCAGTCCGCAACTAGCGGGAGCAAGGGAGCAGTACTTC
CASSPQLAGAREQYF
>TRBV7-9|NA|TRBJ1-1|TRBD1
TGTGCCAGCAGCCACTTGACAGGGGCACTTAAAGTGAACACTGAAGCTTTCTTT
CASSHLTGALKVNTEAFF
>TRBV20-1|NA|TRBJ2-5|NA
TGCAGTGGCCAGGTCAGGGCACAAGAGACCCAGTACTTC
CSGQVRAQETQYF
>TRBV9|few|TRBJ2-7|TRBD1
TGTGCCAGCAGCGGACGGACAGGGGATAACTACGAGCAGTACTTC
CASSGRTGDNYEQYF
>TRBV9|few|TRBJ2-5|TRBD1
TGTGCCAGCAGCGTAGTAGCAGGGGGAGAGACCCAGTACTTC
CASSVVAGGETQYF
>TRBV4-3|NA|TRBJ2-1|NA
TGCGCCAGCAGCCAAGGGTCAGGGAATAGGAATGAGCAGTTCTTC
CASSQGSGNRNEQFF
>TRBV7-9|NA|TRBJ2-1|TRBD1
TGTGCCAGCAGCCCAAGCCAGGGGGCCACGAAAAATGAGCAGTTCTTC
CASSPSQGATKNEQFF
>TRBV28|NA|TRBJ2-5|NA
TGTGCCAGCAGTTACCGACTTGAACAGGGTGGACAAGAGACCCAGTACTTC
CASSYRLEQGGQETQYF
>TRBV20-1|NA|TRBJ2-1|TRBD2
TGCAGTGCTAGAAAAGCGGGAGATTTAAATGAGCAGTTCTTC
CSARKAGDLNEQFF
>TRBV9|NA|TRBJ2-5|TRBD1
TGTGCCAGCAGCGGGACAGGGGGCATAGGAGAGACCCAGTACTTC
CASSGTGGIGETQYF
>TRBV16|NA|TRBJ2-1|NA
TGTGCCAGCAGCCAATCAAATGAGCAGTTCTTC
CASSQSNEQFF
>TRBV7-2|few|TRBJ2-7|NA
TGTGCCAGCAGCTTAGGCCACCCTGGCCCCTACGAGCAGTACTTC
CASSLGHPGPYEQYF
>TRBV7-9|NA|TRBJ2-1|NA
TGTGCCAGGGCTACCCCTAGCAATGAGCAGTTCTTC
CARATPSNEQFF
>TRBV5-1|NA|TRBJ2-7|NA
TGCGCCAGCAGCTTGGAGGCGACAGGCGTTTACGAGCAGTACTTC
CASSLEATGVYEQYF
>TRBV24-1|few|TRBJ2-1|NA
TGTGCCACCAGTGTGGCGGGACCGGTCTACAATGAGCAGTTCTTC
CATSVAGPVYNEQFF